The 19 T cell receptor beta chains reported below all come from one sample, sequenced in a study of T cells expressing NK-cell markers. TCRdb reprocessed the 5' RACE reads; each CDR3 protein has one entry and no DNA is given. Seen in this sample are fewer than 400,000 distinct CDR3 sequences; the ten most common clones hold roughly 10%. The sample was blood T cells: a sorted CD56 or NKG2C T cell subset, CD4+ or CD8+ T cells, or bulk PBMC T cells (not recorded which). These receptors came from a woman aged 45-65 years in good health.

This chain links TRBV20-1 with TRBJ2-1; TCRdb calls TRBD2, which cannot be checked without DNA. The CDR3 has 15 residues. Germline lookup yields CDR1 DFQATT and CDR2 SNEGSKA (reference sequence). CDR3 sequence reads: CSATRREAPYNEQFF.

CDR3 loop: CASSFVLSNNSPLHF. The chain links TRBV28 to TRBJ1-6. CDR1 and CDR2 from the germline V gene are MDHEN and SYDVKM. The CDR3 is 15 residues long.

The chain carries TRBV19 and TRBJ2-7; absent DNA, TCRdb's TRBD1 call cannot be checked. The CDR3 is 13 residues long. Germline CDR1 LNHDA, CDR2 SQIVND (reference sequence). CDR3 loop: CASSIKGNYEQYF.

This CDR3 is CATSDFPTGGTSGANVLTF. The V gene is TRBV24-1, the J gene TRBJ2-6; the D call of TRBD1 rests on TCRdb alone, since no DNA is present to check it. CDR1 and CDR2 from the germline V gene are KGHDR and SFDVKD. CDR3 length: 19 residues.

This rearrangement joins TRBV20-1 to TRBJ2-5; no DNA is available, so the TRBD2 call from TCRdb remains unchecked. Germline lookup yields CDR1 DFQATT and CDR2 SNEGSKA (reference sequence). This CDR3 has 15 residues. The CDR3 sequence: CSASFFWDFLETQYF.

The chain links TRBV14 to TRBJ2-6; the TCRdb D gene call, TRBD1, has no DNA to confirm it. There are 18 residues in the CDR3. The germline V gene has CDR1 SGHDN and CDR2 FVKESK. Here the CDR3 reads CASSQLPGRTSGANVLTF.

The chain's CDR3 is CATSDGSGETQYF. The V call is TRBV24-1, the J call TRBJ2-5; the D gene TCRdb calls, TRBD2, cannot be checked with no DNA. Per germline, CDR1 KGHDR and CDR2 SFDVKD. The CDR3 loop spans 13 amino acids.

This chain uses TRBV6-6 with TRBJ2-3; TCRdb calls TRBD2, which cannot be checked without DNA. There are 19 residues in the CDR3. Per the germline V gene, CDR1 is MNHNY and CDR2 is SVGAGI (reference sequence). CDR3 residues: CASRSLSTSGYPSTDTQYF.

Here the CDR3 reads CASSDVSGRAGEQFF. This chain uses TRBV11-3 with TRBJ2-1; TCRdb returns TRBD2, unconfirmable since there is no DNA. The germline V gene has CDR1 SGHNT and CDR2 YENEEA. This CDR3 has 15 amino acids.

The chain combines TRBV20-1 with TRBJ2-1; there is no DNA to check the TCRdb D call of TRBD2. The CDR3 spans 15 residues. The germline V gene has CDR1 DFQATT and CDR2 SNEGSKA (reference sequence). CDR3 region: CSARRGGGPSNEQFF.

The rearrangement links TRBV12-3 or TRBV12-4 to TRBJ2-1; no DNA is available, so the TRBD2 call from TCRdb remains unchecked. The CDR3 totals 15 residues. The CDR3 loop is CASSLQASLLYEQFF.

This sequence joins TRBV6-5 and TRBJ1-2; no DNA is available, so the TRBD1 call from TCRdb remains unchecked. This CDR3 has 13 residues. Germline V gene sequence: CDR1 MNHEY, CDR2 SVGAGI. The CDR3 loop is CASSYSRVGSYTF.

The chain recombines TRBV12-3 or TRBV12-4 with TRBJ1-3; lacking DNA, the TRBD1 call made by TCRdb goes unchecked. The CDR3 covers 13 residues. CDR3 residues: CASTRGNSNTIYF.

The rearrangement links TRBV2 to TRBJ1-5; the D call of TRBD1 rests on TCRdb alone, since no DNA is present to check it. Germline V gene sequence: CDR1 SNHLY, CDR2 FYNNEI. This CDR3 contains 14 residues. CDR3 region: CASRTGTGGSPQHF.

CDR3 residues: CASSYRPLLAKNIQYF. This rearrangement joins TRBV12-3 or TRBV12-4 to TRBJ2-4; TCRdb designates TRBD2, a call that cannot be tested without DNA. The CDR3 is 16 amino acids.

This sequence joins TRBV18 and TRBJ2-1; TCRdb lists TRBD2, though no DNA is available to test this call. The germline V gene encodes CDR1 KGHSH and CDR2 LQKENI. The CDR3 covers 16 residues. CDR3 residues: CASSPRQAAGTNEQFF. The full variable domain, completed using reference TRBV18 and TRBJ2-1, is NAGVMQNPRHLVRRRGQEARLRCSPMKGHSHVYWYRQLPEEGLKFMVYLQKENIIDESGMPKERFSAEFPKEGPSILRIQQVVRGDSAAYFCASSPRQAAGTNEQFFGPGTRLTVL.

The chain joins TRBV14 to TRBJ2-4. The CDR3 is 14 residues long. CDR1 is SGHDN and CDR2 is FVKESK in the germline V gene. The CDR3 region is CASSQDLDKNIQYF. The whole variable domain, remainder taken from reference TRBV14 and TRBJ2-4, is EAGVTQFPSHSVIEKGQTVTLRCDPISGHDNLYWYRRVMGKEIKFLLHFVKESKQDESGMPNNRFLAERTGGTYSTLKVQPAELEDSGVYFCASSQDLDKNIQYFGAGTRLSVL.

This chain links TRBV10-2 with TRBJ1-2; the D call of TRBD1 rests on TCRdb alone, since no DNA is present to check it. Germline CDR1 is WSHSY and CDR2 is SAAADI. The CDR3 spans 13 residues. CDR3 region: CASSLDRVSGYTF.

The chain links TRBV3-1 to TRBJ2-1; checking the TCRdb D call of TRBD2 is not possible without DNA. This CDR3 region has 17 residues. The germline CDR1 and CDR2 sequences are LGHDT and YNNKEL (reference sequence). The CDR3 region is CASSQVRLAGVVDEQFF.